Each of the 11 T cell receptor beta chains below was sequenced from the same sample in a study of blood T cell repertoires in COVID-19. Only in-frame clones appear in the TCRdb table, and some are missing; sequencing was by immunoSEQ multiplex PCR. Counted here are 200,000 to 300,000 clones, approximately 91% occurring once; the ten biggest clones make up about 0.65%. Sequencing was done on a sample of peripheral blood. The origin of the receptors is a human donor in a cohort sampled during active COVID-19.

V and J are TRBV28 and TRBJ2-7, with 10 bases matching TRBD2. V lost 6 bases, J lost 1 base, and 6 bases stayed unmatched. CDR1 MDHEN and CDR2 SYDVKM come from the germline V gene. CDR3 length: 15 residues. CDR3 loop: CASRGTSANSYEQYF. CDR3 in DNA: TGTGCCAGCAGGGGGACTAGCGCGAATTCCTACGAGCAGTACTTC.

The chain recombines TRBV30 with TRBJ1-2, with D tentatively TRBD1 (6 bases). This CDR3 contains 13 residues. Germline V gene data show CDR1 as GTSNPN and CDR2 as SVGIG (reference sequence). V lost 3 bases and J 8 bases, leaving 16 bases between the germline ends. CDR3 DNA: TGTGCCTGGAGGCCGACAGGCCCGGGGGGCTACACCTTC. It translates to CAWRPTGPGGYTF.

The chain carries TRBV6-5 and TRBJ1-5, with D unclear. In germline, CDR1 is MNHEY, CDR2 SVGAGI. This CDR3 has 14 amino acids. The V end was cut by 0 bases, the J end by 6 bases, with 9 bases between. The CDR3, as DNA: TGTGCCAGCAGTTACTCGAGAATGAGTCAGCCCCAGCATTTT. Protein product: CASSYSRMSQPQHF.

This clone has only a few counts. The V gene is TRBV7-9, the J gene TRBJ1-1; no clear D gene. Germline CDR1 SEHNR, CDR2 FQNEAQ (reference sequence). The CDR3 covers 12 residues. V dropped 6 bases and J dropped 8 bases, with 13 bases sitting between them. The CDR3 coding sequence is TGTGCCAGCAGTATCCCCCGGGAAGAAGCTTTCTTT. Its translation: CASSIPREEAFF.

The J gene is TRBJ1-2, the V gene TRBV29-1; weak D call: TRBD1 (6 bases). Trimming removed 2 bases from V and 4 bases from J, with 8 bases in between. CDR3 length equals 12 residues. The germline gives CDR1 SQVTM, CDR2 ANQGSEA. Written as DNA, the CDR3 is TGCAGCGTTGAAAGGGGGTCCTATGGCTACACCTTC. As protein: CSVERGSYGYTF.

The rearrangement joins TRBV6-5 to TRBJ2-7, with 9 bases matching TRBD1. CDR1 is MNHEY and CDR2 is SVGAGI in the germline V gene. With 7 bases clipped from V and 1 base from J, the junction kept 8 bases outside the gene matches. The CDR3 totals 15 residues. This CDR3 is CASTPPTGGSYEQYF. In nucleotides, the CDR3 is TGTGCCAGCACCCCCCCGACAGGGGGGTCCTACGAGCAGTACTTC.

The rearrangement links TRBV7-2 to TRBJ1-3; D gene uncertain. There are 15 residues in the CDR3. The germline V and J ends were trimmed by 4 bases and 4 bases, with 14 bases remaining between them. Germline values: CDR1 SGHTA, CDR2 FQGNSA. CDR3 coding DNA: TGTGCCAGCAGCTACTGGGAGGGAAGCGGAAACACCATATATTTT. Its protein is CASSYWEGSGNTIYF.

The V call is TRBV5-6, the J call TRBJ2-3; possibly TRBD2 for D (5 bases). Trimming pared 4 bases from V and 1 base from J, leaving 7 bases between. This CDR3 is built from 13 residues. The germline V gene has CDR1 SGHDT and CDR2 YYEEEE. The CDR3 spells CASSRTGTDTQYF. CDR3 DNA: TGTGCCAGCAGCAGGACTGGCACAGATACGCAGTATTTT.

The chain employs TRBV5-1 and TRBJ2-1; 11 bases match TRBD1. CDR3 length equals 21 residues. V lost 0 bases and J lost 0; bases outside the gene matches: 14. Germline V gives CDR1 SGHRS, CDR2 YFSETQ. The CDR3 DNA reads as TGCGCCAGCAGCTTGGCCTTCGGGACAGGGGGGCCTATAAGCTCCTACAATGAGCAGTTCTTC. Amino acid sequence: CASSLAFGTGGPISSYNEQFF.

V gene TRBV4-3 combines with J gene TRBJ2-3, with D maybe TRBD1 (6 bases). Germline values: CDR1 LGHNA, CDR2 YSLEER. The CDR3 sequence is 15 residues long. Trimming left V 1 base short and J 4 bases short, with 12 bases between. The CDR3 coding sequence is TGCGCCAGCAGCCAAGCCCAACAGGGCGCAGATACGCAGTATTTT. Residues: CASSQAQQGADTQYF.

The CDR3 DNA sequence: TGCGCCAGCAGCTTAGGGGTTCCCCAGGCCTACGAGCAGTACTTC. This codes for CASSLGVPQAYEQYF. The rearrangement uses TRBV5-1 and TRBJ2-7, with D maybe TRBD1 (5 bases). Per germline, CDR1 SGHRS and CDR2 YFSETQ. The CDR3 has 15 amino acids. The V end was cut by 2 bases, the J end by 2 bases, with 14 bases between. Filled out from reference TRBV5-1 and TRBJ2-7, the complete variable domain reads KAGVTQTPRYLIKTRGQQVTLSCSPISGHRSVSWYQQTPGQGLQFLFEYFSETQRNKGNFPGRFSGRQFSNSRSEMNVSTLELGDSALYLCASSLGVPQAYEQYFGPGTRLTVT.